The 28 T cell receptor beta chains below were found in one sample sequenced in a study of shared clonotypes between healthy human individuals. Some clones are missing from TCRdb's copy, which holds only in-frame ones; the method was immunoSEQ multiplex PCR. The sample yields 490,000 or so clones, approximately 80% seen once. Sequencing was carried out using PBMCs. The receptors were gathered from a woman in her forties in good health. Some clones in this sample may be carry-over from other donors' samples.

The chain links TRBV7-3 to TRBJ2-5; TRBD1 aligns across 7 bases. J lost 5 bases, V lost 5 bases, and 5 bases had no gene match. CDR1 and CDR2 (germline): SGHTA, FQGTGA. There are 13 residues in the CDR3. The CDR3 protein is CASSLRGRETQYF. The CDR3 nucleotides read TGTGCCAGCAGCCTAAGGGGGCGGGAGACCCAGTACTTC.

This rearrangement joins TRBV9 to TRBJ1-2; D might be TRBD1 (6 bases). The CDR3 is made up of 17 amino acids. Germline V lookup: CDR1 SGDLS, CDR2 YYNGEE. The V and J ends lost 5 bases and 7 bases respectively, with 27 bases between them. The CDR3 region has the DNA TGTGCCAGCAGTGCCACAGGGTTCGGTGGGGGCGATGGTGGCTACACCTTC. It codes for CASSATGFGGGDGGYTF. Based on the CDR3 plus reference TRBV9 and TRBJ1-2, the full variable domain is DSGVTQTPKHLITATGQRVTLRCSPRSGDLSVYWYQQSLDQGLQFLIQYYNGEERAKGNILERFSAQQFPDLHSELNLSSLELGDSALYFCASSATGFGGGDGGYTFGSGTRLTVV.

The CDR3 region has the DNA TGTGCCAGCAGCTCACCCCCGAGTGATCCGGAGACCCAGTACTTC. Translated: CASSSPPSDPETQYF. The chain has TRBV7-9 and TRBJ2-5; D not certain. The CDR3 is made up of 15 amino acids. Germline V CDR1 and CDR2: SEHNR, FQNEAQ (reference sequence). Trimming removed 4 bases at V and 5 bases at J, with 17 bases between.

Only a few counts were recorded for this clone. The genes are TRBV7-9 and TRBJ2-3; weak D call: TRBD2 (5 bases). Trimming took off 2 bases at V and 4 bases at J, with 13 bases between the two ends. This CDR3 has 15 residues. Germline lookup yields CDR1 SEHNR and CDR2 FQNEAQ (reference sequence). The CDR3: CASSLYSYSADTQYF. CDR3 sequence (DNA): TGTGCCAGCAGCTTATATAGCTATAGCGCAGATACGCAGTATTTT.

V and J are TRBV5-1 and TRBJ1-3, with D hard to call. V was shortened by 1 base and J by 6 bases, with 11 bases between the two germline ends. This CDR3 region has 14 residues. Looked up from germline, CDR1 is SGHRS and CDR2 is YFSETQ. This chain's CDR3 is CASSLRSGENTIYF. CDR3 in DNA: TGCGCCAGCAGCTTGAGGTCAGGAGAAAACACCATATATTTT. Full variable domain (remainder filled in from reference TRBV5-1 and TRBJ1-3): KAGVTQTPRYLIKTRGQQVTLSCSPISGHRSVSWYQQTPGQGLQFLFEYFSETQRNKGNFPGRFSGRQFSNSRSEMNVSTLELGDSALYLCASSLRSGENTIYFGEGSWLTVV.

This sequence joins TRBV2 and TRBJ2-7; 9 bases are a match to TRBD1. The CDR3 has 15 amino acids. V dropped 1 base and J dropped 5; count of bases not matched to a gene: 6. Germline V gene lookup returns CDR1 SNHLY and CDR2 FYNNEI. The CDR3 DNA follows: TGTGCCAGCAGTGAAGGGGGGACAGGGCACCACGAGCAGTACTTC. This encodes CASSEGGTGHHEQYF.

The CDR3 protein is CASSMGRTATEAFF. In DNA form, the CDR3 reads TGTGCCAGTAGTATGGGGAGGACAGCCACTGAAGCTTTCTTT. The genes are TRBV19 and TRBJ1-1; a weak D match, TRBD1 (6 bases). Trimming removed 3 bases at V and 4 bases at J, with 12 bases between. The CDR3 length is 14 residues. Per the germline V gene, CDR1 is LNHDA and CDR2 is SQIVND (reference sequence).

This clone has just one count. The J gene is TRBJ2-5, the V gene TRBV28, with D maybe TRBD2 (6 bases). V was shortened by 8 bases and J by 4 bases, with 14 bases between the two germline ends. Germline assignment: CDR1 MDHEN and CDR2 SYDVKM. This CDR3 spans 13 amino acids. As DNA, the CDR3 is TGTGCCAGCCAAAAAGCGGGCCTAGAGACCCAGTACTTC. Translating gives CASQKAGLETQYF.

The chain uses TRBV9 and TRBJ2-1; tentative D call: TRBD2 (6 bases). The CDR3 is made up of 15 amino acids. Trimming removed 0 bases at V and 8 bases at J, with 15 bases between. Germline CDR1 and CDR2: SGDLS and YYNGEE. The chain's CDR3 is CASSVGVGSVDEQFF. The CDR3 region has the DNA TGTGCCAGCAGCGTAGGGGTCGGGAGTGTCGATGAGCAGTTCTTC.

CDR3 sequence (DNA): TGTGCCAGCAGCCGCCTACTAGCGGGAGTTGACGAGCAGTACTTC. The encoded protein is CASSRLLAGVDEQYF. V usage is TRBV14 and J usage is TRBJ2-7, with 11 bases that match TRBD2. This CDR3 has 15 amino acids. Germline values: CDR1 SGHDN, CDR2 FVKESK. With V trimmed by 4 bases and J by 5 bases, 7 bases remained unmatched.

This clone showed up just a few times. The chain employs TRBV7-9 and TRBJ2-7; 7 nucleotides match TRBD2. Germline CDR1 reads SEHNR; CDR2 reads FQNEAQ (reference sequence). The ends lost 3 bases at V and 13 bases at J; junction bases unmatched: 6. The CDR3 length is 11 residues. CDR3 DNA sequence: TGTGCCAGCAGCTTGGGAGGGGACTTCTACTTC. It codes for CASSLGGDFYF.

The chain recombines TRBV6-5 with TRBJ1-5; TRBD1 matches 7 bases. V was clipped by 4 bases and J by 7 bases; unmatched bases: 4. CDR3 length equals 13 residues. CDR1 and CDR2 (germline): MNHEY, SVGAGI. The CDR3 loop reads CASSSQGGQPQHF. The CDR3 bases are TGTGCCAGCAGTTCTCAGGGGGGACAGCCCCAGCATTTT.

This rearrangement joins TRBV27 to TRBJ2-7, with D possibly being TRBD2 (5 bases). CDR1 is MNHEY and CDR2 is SMNVEV in the germline V gene (reference sequence). The CDR3 covers 15 residues. The germline V and J ends were trimmed by 7 bases and 2 bases, with 18 bases remaining between them. CDR3 coding DNA: TGTGCCAGCACGGGTAGGAGGCTGGGAACCTACGAGCAGTACTTC. This codes for CASTGRRLGTYEQYF.

This clone was picked up a small number of times. V is TRBV30 and J is TRBJ1-1, with TRBD1 identical over 7 bases. The length of the CDR3 is 13 residues. Germline-derived CDR1 and CDR2 are GTSNPN and SVGIG (reference sequence). The V segment lost 5 bases and the J segment 0 bases; nucleotides outside the gene matches: 3. The CDR3 loop reads CAWDRAMNTEAFF. DNA for the CDR3: TGTGCCTGGGACAGGGCCATGAACACTGAAGCTTTCTTT.

The chain carries TRBV4-1 and TRBJ2-6, with 7 nucleotides matching TRBD2. CDR1 and CDR2 (germline): MGHRA, YSYEKL. V lost 0 bases, J lost 0 bases, and 11 bases stayed unmatched. There are 20 residues in the CDR3. DNA for the CDR3: TGCGCCAGCAGCCAAGATTATCGGGGGGATTCGGACTCTGGGGCCAACGTCCTGACTTTC. The encoded protein is CASSQDYRGDSDSGANVLTF.

This clone was observed a few times. V and J are TRBV5-1 and TRBJ2-7; 7 bases are a match to TRBD1. Trimming took 3 bases from V and 2 from J; bases not matched to a gene: 11. This CDR3 has 16 residues. Germline CDR1 SGHRS, CDR2 YFSETQ. The CDR3 reads CASSYEPPGQTYEQYF. The CDR3 DNA is TGCGCCAGCAGCTATGAACCGCCGGGACAGACCTACGAGCAGTACTTC.

The chain joins TRBV19 to TRBJ2-7; possible D gene TRBD2, 6 bases. The CDR3 loop spans 15 amino acids. CDR1 LNHDA and CDR2 SQIVND come from the germline V gene (reference sequence). Trimming took 5 bases from V and 1 from J, leaving 15 bases between them. CDR3 loop: CASSRGWDPSYEQYF. CDR3 in DNA: TGTGCCAGTAGTCGGGGGTGGGACCCATCCTACGAGCAGTACTTC. The entire variable domain, with the rest obtained from reference TRBV19 and TRBJ2-7, is as follows: DGGITQSPKYLFRKEGQNVTLSCEQNLNHDAMYWYRQDPGQGLRLIYYSQIVNDFQKGDIAEGYSVSREKKESFPLTVTSAQKNPTAFYLCASSRGWDPSYEQYFGPGTRLTVT.

J is TRBJ2-3 and V is TRBV5-1; 13 bases align to TRBD2. Per the germline V gene, CDR1 is SGHRS and CDR2 is YFSETQ. CDR3 size: 19 residues. With 0 bases clipped from V and 4 bases from J, the junction kept 11 bases outside the gene matches. The chain's CDR3 is CASSLVATSGRGGADTQYF. The CDR3 coding sequence is TGCGCCAGCAGCTTGGTGGCTACTAGCGGGAGGGGTGGCGCAGATACGCAGTATTTT.

The rearrangement uses TRBV6-5 and TRBJ1-2; 7 bases align to TRBD1. The CDR3 covers 13 residues. Germline V lookup: CDR1 MNHEY, CDR2 SVGAGI. J lost 6 bases, V lost 7 bases, and 8 bases had no gene match. CDR3 loop: CASTRGQLNGYTF. The CDR3 DNA sequence: TGTGCCAGCACTAGGGGACAGTTAAATGGCTACACCTTC.

In its sample, this clone was seen once. The chain links TRBV6-1 to TRBJ2-5, with 11 bases fitting TRBD2. CDR3 length equals 17 residues. The V segment lost 2 bases and the J segment 4 bases; nucleotides outside the gene matches: 9. Germline CDR1 and CDR2: MNHNS and SASEGT. As DNA, the CDR3 is TGTGCCAGCAGTGAAACGACTAGCGGGGCCCTAAGAGAGACCCAGTACTTC. It codes for CASSETTSGALRETQYF.

This clone was counted once. J is TRBJ2-1 and V is TRBV7-2, with D unresolved. CDR1 and CDR2 (germline): SGHTA, FQGNSA. The CDR3 covers 13 residues. Trimming shortened V by 1 base and J by 7 bases, and 8 bases separated the two germline ends. The CDR3 DNA reads TGTGCCAGCAGCTTAGAACGTTCGAATGAGCAGTTCTTC. This encodes CASSLERSNEQFF.

The chain is built from TRBV4-2 and TRBJ2-3; 8 bases match TRBD2. The V gene end was trimmed by 6 bases and the J gene end by 0 bases; junction bases not matched to a gene: 14. Per germline, CDR1 LGHNA and CDR2 YNFKEQ. The length of the CDR3 is 18 residues. The CDR3 region is CASRPGGAWGTSTDTQYF. CDR3 coding DNA: TGTGCCAGCAGACCCGGGGGGGCCTGGGGCACTAGCACAGATACGCAGTATTTT.

The chain carries TRBV5-4 and TRBJ2-7; 9 bases match TRBD2. CDR1 is SGHNT, CDR2 YYREEE, per germline (reference sequence). The CDR3 contains 16 residues. V lost 1 base and J lost 0; bases outside the gene matches: 5. The CDR3 DNA reads TGTGCCAGCAGCTTGAGTCTAGCGGGACTCTCCTACGAGCAGTACTTC. It translates to CASSLSLAGLSYEQYF.

J is TRBJ1-1 and V is TRBV5-1; maybe TRBD1 (5 bases). Germline V CDR1 and CDR2: SGHRS, YFSETQ. Trimming left V 4 bases short and J 1 base short, with 8 bases between. The CDR3 runs to 13 residues. The CDR3 region is CASSEQANTEAFF. The CDR3, as DNA: TGCGCCAGCAGCGAACAGGCGAACACTGAAGCTTTCTTT.

This clone was detected ten times or more. This chain links TRBV25-1 with TRBJ2-7; 8 bases agree with TRBD1. This CDR3 has 14 residues. Per the germline V gene, CDR1 is MGHDK and CDR2 is SYGVNS. J gave up 1 base and V 8 bases, and 7 bases lay outside the gene matches. The CDR3 protein is CASGGQGRSYEQYF. CDR3 sequence (DNA): TGTGCCAGCGGCGGACAGGGTCGATCCTACGAGCAGTACTTC.

The chain is built from TRBV5-6 and TRBJ2-1, with no clear D. The V gene's germline CDR1 is SGHDT and CDR2 YYEEEE. This CDR3 contains 15 residues. V lost 1 base and J 0 bases, leaving 8 bases between the germline ends. The CDR3 DNA reads TGTGCCAGCAGCTTGCTGAAGAGCTCCTACAATGAGCAGTTCTTC. This codes for CASSLLKSSYNEQFF. The variable domain in full, with the rest retrieved from reference TRBV5-6 and TRBJ2-1, is DAGVTQSPTHLIKTRGQQVTLRCSPKSGHDTVSWYQQALGQGPQFIFQYYEEEERQRGNFPDRFSGHQFPNYSSELNVNALLLGDSALYLCASSLLKSSYNEQFFGPGTRLTVL.

About this clone itself: The CDR3 carries no conserved terminal phenylalanine or tryptophan, so it likely arises from a read error. No DNA is shown, since the ends of the CDR3 on it are uncertain; the CDR3 is the one TCRdb lists. J is TRBJ1-1 and V is TRBV28. The CDR3 spans 11 amino acids, including both terminal residues. CDR1 MDHEN and CDR2 SYDVKM come from the germline V gene. The CDR3 loop reads CASSLDRGRER.

The chain uses TRBV10-2 and TRBJ2-3; possible D gene TRBD1, 5 bases. The V gene's germline CDR1 is WSHSY and CDR2 SAAADI. There are 12 residues in the CDR3. V shed 3 bases and J shed 7 bases, with 8 bases lying between them. This CDR3 reads CASSDRVNTQYF. The CDR3 DNA is TGCGCCAGCAGTGACAGGGTGAATACGCAGTATTTT.